This TCR beta chain was profiled in a study of blood T cell repertoires in COVID-19. Study in general: The study drew acute and convalescent COVID-19 samples from the United States, Italy and Spain. PBMCs, B-cell-depleted T cells, or T cells were the source of the cDNA or gDNA that made up the material.

The CDR3 runs to 13 residues. CDR1 and CDR2 from the germline V gene are MDHEN and SYDVKM. Trimming took 6 bases from V and 8 from J, leaving 13 bases between them. Per the original data handling: By means of reference gene primer amplification, nucleated cell counts were estimated. The table came from immunoSEQ multiplex PCR; TCRdb's copy has only in-frame clones and leaves some out. V and J calls and clone size are those listed in that table; D and trimming were worked out from the DNA. The sample has about 180,000 clones, 85% to 90% seen once. The gene calls are TRBV28 and TRBJ1-4; D is ambiguous. The clonotype was recovered from a man aged 70 or older with active or convalescent COVID-19. Sequencing was done on a sample of peripheral blood. Written as DNA, the CDR3 is TGTGCCAGCAGCTCTTTAACCGGGGAAAAACTGTTTTTT. Protein sequence: CASSSLTGEKLFF.